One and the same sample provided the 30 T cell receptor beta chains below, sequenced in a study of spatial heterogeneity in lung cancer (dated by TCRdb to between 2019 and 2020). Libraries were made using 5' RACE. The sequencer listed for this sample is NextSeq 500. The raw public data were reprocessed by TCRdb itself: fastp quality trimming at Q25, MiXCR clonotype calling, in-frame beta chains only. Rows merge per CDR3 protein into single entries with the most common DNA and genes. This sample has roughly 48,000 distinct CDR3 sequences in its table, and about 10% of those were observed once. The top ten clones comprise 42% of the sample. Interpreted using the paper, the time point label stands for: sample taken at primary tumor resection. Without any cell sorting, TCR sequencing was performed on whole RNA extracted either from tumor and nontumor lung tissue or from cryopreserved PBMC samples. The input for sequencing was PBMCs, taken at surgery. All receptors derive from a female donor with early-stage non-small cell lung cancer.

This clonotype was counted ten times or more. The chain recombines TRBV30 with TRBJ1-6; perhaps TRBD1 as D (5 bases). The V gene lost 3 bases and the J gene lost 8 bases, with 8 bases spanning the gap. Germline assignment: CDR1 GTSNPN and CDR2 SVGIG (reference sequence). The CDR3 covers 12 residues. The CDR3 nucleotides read TGTGCCTGGAGAAGGGACGATTCACCCCTCCACTTT. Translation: CAWRRDDSPLHF.

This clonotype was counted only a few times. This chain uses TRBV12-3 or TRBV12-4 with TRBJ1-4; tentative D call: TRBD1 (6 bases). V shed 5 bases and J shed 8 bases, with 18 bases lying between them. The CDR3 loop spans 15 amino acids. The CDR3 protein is CASSTPQGFREKLFF. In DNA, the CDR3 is TGTGCCAGCAGTACTCCACAGGGTTTTCGAGAAAAACTGTTTTTT.

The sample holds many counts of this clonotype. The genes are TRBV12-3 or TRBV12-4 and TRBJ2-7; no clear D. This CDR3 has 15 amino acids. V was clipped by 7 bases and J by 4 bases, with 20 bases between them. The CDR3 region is CASTVGQHTSYEQYF. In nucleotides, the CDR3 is TGTGCCAGCACCGTAGGGCAACATACCTCTTACGAGCAGTACTTC.

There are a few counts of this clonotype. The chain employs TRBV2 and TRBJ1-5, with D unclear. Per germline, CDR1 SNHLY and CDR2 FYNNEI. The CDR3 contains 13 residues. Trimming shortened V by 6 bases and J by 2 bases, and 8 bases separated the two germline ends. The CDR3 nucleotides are TGTGCCAGCAGCCACGACGGCAATCAGCCCCAGCATTTT. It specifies CASSHDGNQPQHF.

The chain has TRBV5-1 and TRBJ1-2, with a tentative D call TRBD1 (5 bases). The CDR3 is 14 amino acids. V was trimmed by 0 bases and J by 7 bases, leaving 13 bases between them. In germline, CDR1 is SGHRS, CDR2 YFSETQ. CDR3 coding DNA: TGCGCCAGCAGCTTGGGAAGGCAGGGCGGTGGCTACACCTTC. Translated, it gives CASSLGRQGGGYTF.

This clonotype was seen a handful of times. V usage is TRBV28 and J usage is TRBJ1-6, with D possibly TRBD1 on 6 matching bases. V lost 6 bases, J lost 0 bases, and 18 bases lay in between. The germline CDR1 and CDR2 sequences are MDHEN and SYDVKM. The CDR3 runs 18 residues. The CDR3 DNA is TGTGCCAGCAGCCCCTTGGGGGCAGGAAACTCCTATAATTCACCCCTCCACTTT. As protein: CASSPLGAGNSYNSPLHF.

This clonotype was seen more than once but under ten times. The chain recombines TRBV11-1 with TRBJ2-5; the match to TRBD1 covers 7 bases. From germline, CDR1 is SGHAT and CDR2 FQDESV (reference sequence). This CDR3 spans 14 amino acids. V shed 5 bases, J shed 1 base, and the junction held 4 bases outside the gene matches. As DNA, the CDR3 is TGTGCCAGCAGCCGAAGACAGGGCCAAGAGACCCAGTACTTC. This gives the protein CASSRRQGQETQYF.

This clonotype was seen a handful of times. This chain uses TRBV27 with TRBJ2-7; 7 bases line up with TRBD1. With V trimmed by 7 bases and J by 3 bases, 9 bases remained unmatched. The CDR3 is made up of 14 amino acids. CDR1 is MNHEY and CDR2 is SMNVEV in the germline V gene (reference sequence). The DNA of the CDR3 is TGTGCCAGCACCCGAGACAGGGATCACTACGAGCAGTACTTC. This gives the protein CASTRDRDHYEQYF.

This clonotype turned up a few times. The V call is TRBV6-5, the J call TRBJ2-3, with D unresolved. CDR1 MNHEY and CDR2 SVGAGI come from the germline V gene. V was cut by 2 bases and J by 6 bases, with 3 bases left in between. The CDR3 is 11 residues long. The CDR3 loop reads CASSYVDTQYF. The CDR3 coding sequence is TGTGCCAGCAGTTACGTGGATACGCAGTATTTT.

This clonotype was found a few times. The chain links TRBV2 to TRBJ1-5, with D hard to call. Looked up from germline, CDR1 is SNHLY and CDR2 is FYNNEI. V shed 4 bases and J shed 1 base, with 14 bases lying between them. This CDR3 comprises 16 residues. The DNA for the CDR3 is TGTGCCAGCAGTGTGTCGGGGATATGGAGCAATCAGCCCCAGCATTTT. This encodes CASSVSGIWSNQPQHF.

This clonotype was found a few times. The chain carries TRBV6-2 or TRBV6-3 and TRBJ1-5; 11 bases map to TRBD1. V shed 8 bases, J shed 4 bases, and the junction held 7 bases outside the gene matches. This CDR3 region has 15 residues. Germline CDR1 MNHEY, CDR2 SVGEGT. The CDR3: CASHGTGGRNQPQHF. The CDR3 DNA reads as TGTGCCAGCCATGGGACAGGGGGAAGGAATCAGCCCCAGCATTTT.

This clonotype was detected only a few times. The CDR3 region has the DNA TGTGCCAGCAGTGATTCAGGACGGACTGAGCAGTTCTTC. Translated: CASSDSGRTEQFF. The chain joins TRBV25-1 to TRBJ2-1; D unresolved. The V and J ends lost 3 bases and 9 bases respectively, with 12 bases between them. The length of the CDR3 is 13 residues. CDR1 is MGHDK and CDR2 is SYGVNS in the germline V gene.

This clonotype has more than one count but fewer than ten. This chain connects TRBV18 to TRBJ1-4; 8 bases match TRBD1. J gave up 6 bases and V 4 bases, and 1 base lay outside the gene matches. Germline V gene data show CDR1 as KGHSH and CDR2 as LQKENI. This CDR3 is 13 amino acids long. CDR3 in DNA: TGTGCCAGCTCACGACAGGGGCATGAAAAACTGTTTTTT. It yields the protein CASSRQGHEKLFF.

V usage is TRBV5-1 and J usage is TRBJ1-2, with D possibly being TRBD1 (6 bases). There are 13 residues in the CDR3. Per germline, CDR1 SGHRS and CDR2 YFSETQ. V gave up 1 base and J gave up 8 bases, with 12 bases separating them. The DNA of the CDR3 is TGCGCCAGCAGCTTGAACAGGGAAGGCGGCTACACCTTC. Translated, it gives CASSLNREGGYTF.

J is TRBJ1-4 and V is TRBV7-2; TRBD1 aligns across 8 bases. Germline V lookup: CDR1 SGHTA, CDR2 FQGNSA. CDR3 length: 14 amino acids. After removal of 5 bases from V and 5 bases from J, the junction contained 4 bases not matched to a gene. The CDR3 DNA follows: TGTGCCAGCAGCGTGGACAGGGCAAATGAAAAACTGTTTTTT. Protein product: CASSVDRANEKLFF.

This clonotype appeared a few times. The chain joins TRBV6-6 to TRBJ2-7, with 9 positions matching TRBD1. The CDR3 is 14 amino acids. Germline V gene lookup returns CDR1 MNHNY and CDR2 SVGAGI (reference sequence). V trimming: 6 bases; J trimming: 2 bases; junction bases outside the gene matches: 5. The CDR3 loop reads CASRVGTGTYEQYF. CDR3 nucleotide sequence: TGTGCCAGCAGGGTCGGGACAGGGACCTACGAGCAGTACTTC.

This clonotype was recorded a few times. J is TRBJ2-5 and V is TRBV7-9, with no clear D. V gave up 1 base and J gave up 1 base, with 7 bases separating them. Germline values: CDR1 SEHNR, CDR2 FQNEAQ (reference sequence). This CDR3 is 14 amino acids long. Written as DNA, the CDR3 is TGTGCCAGCAGCTTAGGGACCATCCAAGAGACCCAGTACTTC. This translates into CASSLGTIQETQYF.

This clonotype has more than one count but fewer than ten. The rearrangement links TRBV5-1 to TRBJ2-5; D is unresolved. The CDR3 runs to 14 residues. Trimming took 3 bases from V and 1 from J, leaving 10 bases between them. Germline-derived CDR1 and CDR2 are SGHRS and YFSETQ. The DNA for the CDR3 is TGCGCCAGCAGCTCAACAGCCTCCCAAGAGACCCAGTACTTC. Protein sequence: CASSSTASQETQYF.

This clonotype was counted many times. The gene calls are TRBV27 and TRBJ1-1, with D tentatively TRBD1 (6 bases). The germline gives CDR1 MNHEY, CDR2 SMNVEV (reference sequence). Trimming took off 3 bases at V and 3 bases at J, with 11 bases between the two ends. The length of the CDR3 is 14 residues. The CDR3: CASSFRGAHTEAFF. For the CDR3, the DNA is TGTGCCAGCAGTTTTAGGGGGGCCCACACTGAAGCTTTCTTT.

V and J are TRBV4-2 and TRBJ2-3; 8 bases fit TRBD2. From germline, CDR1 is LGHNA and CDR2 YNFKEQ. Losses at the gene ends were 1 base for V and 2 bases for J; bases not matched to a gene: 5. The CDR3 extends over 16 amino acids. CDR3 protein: CASSQGGGGTTDTQYF. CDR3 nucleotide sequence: TGTGCCAGCAGCCAAGGAGGCGGGGGGACCACAGATACGCAGTATTTT.

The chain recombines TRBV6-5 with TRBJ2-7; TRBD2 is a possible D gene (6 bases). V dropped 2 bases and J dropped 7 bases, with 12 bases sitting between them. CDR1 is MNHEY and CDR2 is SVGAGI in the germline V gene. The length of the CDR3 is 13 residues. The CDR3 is CASSYAGSGEQYF. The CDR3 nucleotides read TGTGCCAGCAGTTACGCTGGGAGCGGGGAGCAGTACTTC.

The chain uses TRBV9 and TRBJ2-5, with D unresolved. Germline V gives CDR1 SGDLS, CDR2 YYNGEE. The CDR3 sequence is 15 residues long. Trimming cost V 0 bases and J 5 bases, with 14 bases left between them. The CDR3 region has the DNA TGTGCCAGCAGCGTAGAGGCGGCTAGAACGGAGACCCAGTACTTC. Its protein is CASSVEAARTETQYF.

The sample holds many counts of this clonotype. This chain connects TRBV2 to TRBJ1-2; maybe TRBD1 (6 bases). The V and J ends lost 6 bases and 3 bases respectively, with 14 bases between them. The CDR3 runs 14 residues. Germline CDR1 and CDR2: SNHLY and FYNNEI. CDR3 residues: CASRTNAGDYGYTF. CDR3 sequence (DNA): TGTGCCAGCAGGACCAACGCAGGGGACTATGGCTACACCTTC. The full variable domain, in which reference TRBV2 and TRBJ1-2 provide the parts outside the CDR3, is EPEVTQTPSHQVTQMGQEVILRCVPISNHLYFYWYRQILGQKVEFLVSFYNNEISEKSEIFDDQFSVERPDGSNFTLKIRSTKLEDSAMYFCASRTNAGDYGYTFGSGTRLTVV.

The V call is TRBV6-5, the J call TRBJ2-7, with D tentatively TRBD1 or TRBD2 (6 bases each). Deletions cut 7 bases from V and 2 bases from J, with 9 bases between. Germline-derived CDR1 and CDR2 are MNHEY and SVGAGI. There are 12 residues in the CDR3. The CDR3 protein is CASKGGPYEQYF. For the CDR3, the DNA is TGTGCCAGCAAGGGGGGCCCCTACGAGCAGTACTTC.

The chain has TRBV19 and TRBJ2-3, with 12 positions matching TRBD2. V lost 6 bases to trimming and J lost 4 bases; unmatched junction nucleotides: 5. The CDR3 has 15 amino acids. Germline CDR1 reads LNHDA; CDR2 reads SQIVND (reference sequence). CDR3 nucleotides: TGTGCCAGTAGCCCACTAGCGGGGGGACCAGATACGCAGTATTTT. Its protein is CASSPLAGGPDTQYF.

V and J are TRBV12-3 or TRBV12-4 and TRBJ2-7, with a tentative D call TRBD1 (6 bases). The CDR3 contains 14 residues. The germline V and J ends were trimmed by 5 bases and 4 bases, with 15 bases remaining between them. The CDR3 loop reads CASSLTPGQYEQYF. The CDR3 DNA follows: TGTGCCAGCAGTCTAACCCCGGGACAATACGAGCAGTACTTC.

The CDR3 DNA is TGTGCCAGCAGTGACAGGGAGCAGTTCTTC. Its protein is CASSDREQFF. The rearrangement joins TRBV28 to TRBJ2-1, with a weak D call TRBD1 (6 bases). Per the germline V gene, CDR1 is MDHEN and CDR2 is SYDVKM. This CDR3 is 10 amino acids long. V dropped 5 bases and J dropped 10 bases, with 6 bases sitting between them.

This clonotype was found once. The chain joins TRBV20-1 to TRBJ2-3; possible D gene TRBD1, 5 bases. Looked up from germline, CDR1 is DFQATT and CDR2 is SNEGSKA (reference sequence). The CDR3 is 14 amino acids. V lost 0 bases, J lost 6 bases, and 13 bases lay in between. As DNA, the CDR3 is TGCAGTGCTAGAGATCTTCAGGGTCCGGATACGCAGTATTTT. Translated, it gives CSARDLQGPDTQYF.

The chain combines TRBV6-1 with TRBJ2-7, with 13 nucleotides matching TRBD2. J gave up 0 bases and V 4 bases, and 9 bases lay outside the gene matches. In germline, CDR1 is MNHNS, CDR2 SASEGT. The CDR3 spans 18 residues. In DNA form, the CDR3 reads TGTGCCAGCAGTGCCCGACTAGCGGGGGGTTCCAGCTCCTACGAGCAGTACTTC. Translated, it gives CASSARLAGGSSSYEQYF.

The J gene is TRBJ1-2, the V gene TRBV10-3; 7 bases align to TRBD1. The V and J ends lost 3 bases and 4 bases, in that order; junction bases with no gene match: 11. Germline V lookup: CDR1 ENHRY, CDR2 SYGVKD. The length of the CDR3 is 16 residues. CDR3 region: CAISEFGQGVGYGYTF. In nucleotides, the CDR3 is TGTGCCATCAGTGAATTCGGGCAGGGGGTCGGCTATGGCTACACCTTC.